Below are 32 T cell receptor beta chains sequenced from a single sample in a study of cytomegalovirus exposure and HLA in healthy donors. Assay used: immunoSEQ multiplex PCR; TCRdb lists only in-frame clones, some missing. Of about 150,000 clones detected, approximately 91% appear once; the ten largest clones hold about 0.7%. Source material: PBMCs. These receptors originate from a man younger than 35 in good health and CMV-seronegative.

In this sample, this clone turned up a few times. The V gene is TRBV9, the J gene TRBJ1-6, with TRBD1 as a possible D gene (5 bases). Deletions cut 0 bases from V and 8 bases from J, with 9 bases between. The CDR3 is 14 amino acids. Germline V lookup: CDR1 SGDLS, CDR2 YYNGEE. The DNA for the CDR3 is TGTGCCAGCAGCGTAGGGGGCGTTTATTCACCCCTCCACTTT. Amino acid sequence: CASSVGGVYSPLHF. Using reference TRBV9 and TRBJ1-6 for the parts outside the CDR3, the full variable domain is DSGVTQTPKHLITATGQRVTLRCSPRSGDLSVYWYQQSLDQGLQFLIQYYNGEERAKGNILERFSAQQFPDLHSELNLSSLELGDSALYFCASSVGGVYSPLHFGNGTRLTVT.

J is TRBJ2-7 and V is TRBV5-4, with a possible D match to TRBD1 (6 bases). This CDR3 spans 14 amino acids. Germline lookup yields CDR1 SGHNT and CDR2 YYREEE (reference sequence). Trimming stripped 4 bases from V and 3 bases from J, with 14 bases between. CDR3 DNA sequence: TGTGCCAGCAGCCCGTCAGGGGCGGTCTACGAGCAGTACTTC. Translating gives CASSPSGAVYEQYF.

V and J are TRBV28 and TRBJ2-7; 9 bases match TRBD1. This CDR3 has 14 amino acids. CDR1 and CDR2 (germline): MDHEN, SYDVKM. With V trimmed by 6 bases and J by 4 bases, 7 bases remained unmatched. The CDR3 bases are TGTGCCAGCAGGCCCGGGACAGGGTCATACGAGCAGTACGTC. Translated, it gives CASRPGTGSYEQYV.

The V call is TRBV27, the J call TRBJ2-1; the match to TRBD2 covers 7 bases. Germline CDR1 is MNHEY and CDR2 is SMNVEV (reference sequence). V dropped 5 bases and J dropped 3; count of bases not matched to a gene: 4. The CDR3 is 14 residues long. In DNA, the CDR3 is TGTGCCAGCAGTCTCGGACTAGTCTACAATGAGCAGTTCTTC. This gives the protein CASSLGLVYNEQFF.

The chain links TRBV7-9 to TRBJ1-1, with no clear D. Between the trimmed V and J ends, which lost 0 bases and 3 bases, there was a span of 11 bases. The CDR3 extends over 15 amino acids. The germline gives CDR1 SEHNR, CDR2 FQNEAQ (reference sequence). CDR3 DNA: TGTGCCAGCAGCTTAGCGCGGGGTAAAGACACTGAAGCTTTCTTT. Its protein is CASSLARGKDTEAFF.

The genes are TRBV5-1 and TRBJ1-3, with 8 positions matching TRBD1. The CDR3 extends over 19 amino acids. The V gene's germline CDR1 is SGHRS and CDR2 YFSETQ. V shed 5 bases, J shed 3 bases, and the junction held 19 bases outside the gene matches. CDR3 in DNA: TGCGCCAGCAGACCCGGACGTGGCTCGACAGGGGTCTTTGGAAACACCATATATTTT. Amino acids: CASRPGRGSTGVFGNTIYF.

V and J are TRBV7-2 and TRBJ2-1, with 8 bases that match TRBD2. Trimming at V came to 5 bases and at J to 5 bases, leaving 14 bases not matched to a gene. Germline V lookup: CDR1 SGHTA, CDR2 FQGNSA. The CDR3 is 17 amino acids. The CDR3 region has the DNA TGTGCCAGCAGCCATAGGACTAGCAGGAGGTTAAACAATGAGCAGTTCTTC. Protein sequence: CASSHRTSRRLNNEQFF.

The genes are TRBV10-3 and TRBJ1-1, with D perhaps matching TRBD1 (5 bases). Germline values: CDR1 ENHRY, CDR2 SYGVKD. The V end was cut by 3 bases, the J end by 2 bases, with 16 bases between. CDR3 length equals 16 residues. CDR3: CAISDLQGPPNTEAFF. CDR3 in DNA: TGTGCCATCAGTGACTTGCAGGGCCCACCAAACACTGAAGCTTTCTTT.

This CDR3 reads CASSHGTRTPFTNSGANVLTF. The CDR3 nucleotides are TGTGCCAGCAGTCATGGGACTAGAACCCCCTTTACCAACTCTGGGGCCAACGTCCTGACTTTC. The chain couples TRBV27 to TRBJ2-6; the match to TRBD2 covers 8 bases. V lost 5 bases to trimming and J lost 0 bases; unmatched junction nucleotides: 18. The CDR3 extends over 21 amino acids. Germline CDR1 reads MNHEY; CDR2 reads SMNVEV (reference sequence).

V usage is TRBV5-1 and J usage is TRBJ2-2, with 7 bases lining up with TRBD1. Trimming cost V 5 bases and J 6 bases; bases outside gene matches: 4. From germline, CDR1 is SGHRS and CDR2 YFSETQ. The CDR3 runs to 13 residues. CDR3 DNA sequence: TGCGCCAGCAGGAACGACAGGGCCGGGGAGCTGTTTTTT. Its translation is CASRNDRAGELFF.

The chain is built from TRBV27 and TRBJ2-1; 8 bases map to TRBD1. The junction had 9 bases not matched to a gene; V was cut back by 6 bases and J by 8 bases. This CDR3 is 14 amino acids long. Looked up from germline, CDR1 is MNHEY and CDR2 is SMNVEV (reference sequence). The CDR3 sequence is CASSGGRGRDEQFF. The DNA for the CDR3 is TGTGCCAGCAGCGGGGGCAGGGGGCGGGATGAGCAGTTCTTC.

This clone was detected only once. The rearrangement joins TRBV6-1 to TRBJ1-4; weak D call: TRBD1 (5 bases). In germline, CDR1 is MNHNS, CDR2 SASEGT. The CDR3 loop spans 13 amino acids. Trimming stripped 3 bases from V and 5 bases from J, with 7 bases between. In nucleotides, the CDR3 is TGTGCCAGCAGTGACCGACAGAATGAAAAACTGTTTTTT. Its translation: CASSDRQNEKLFF.

This rearrangement joins TRBV5-5 to TRBJ2-7; weak D call: TRBD1 (6 bases). V lost 0 bases and J 7 bases, leaving 11 bases between the germline ends. The germline V gene encodes CDR1 SGHKS and CDR2 YYEKEE (reference sequence). This CDR3 is 13 amino acids long. The CDR3 nucleotides read TGTGCCAGCAGCTTGGTGACAGGTCAGGAGCAGTACGTC. The encoded protein is CASSLVTGQEQYV.

This clone was recorded once. V and J are TRBV5-1 and TRBJ2-1; 7 positions match TRBD2. This CDR3 contains 13 residues. The J segment lost 8 bases and the V segment lost 4 bases, leaving 6 bases of the junction unmatched. Per germline, CDR1 SGHRS and CDR2 YFSETQ. The CDR3 reads CASSLGREDEQFF. The CDR3 coding sequence is TGCGCCAGCAGCCTCGGTCGGGAGGATGAGCAGTTCTTC.

The V gene is TRBV27, the J gene TRBJ2-7, with 8 positions matching TRBD1. Germline V lookup: CDR1 MNHEY, CDR2 SMNVEV (reference sequence). The CDR3 contains 15 residues. The trim removed 5 bases at V and 0 bases at J, leaving 6 bases unmatched. CDR3 sequence: CASSPAGQDSYEQYF. DNA for the CDR3: TGTGCCAGCAGTCCGGCGGGACAGGACTCCTACGAGCAGTACTTC.

The V call is TRBV7-9, the J call TRBJ1-2; weak D call: TRBD1 (5 bases). The CDR3 sequence is 16 residues long. V was pared by 5 bases and J by 4 bases, with 20 bases between. Germline CDR1 reads SEHNR; CDR2 reads FQNEAQ (reference sequence). DNA of the CDR3: TGTGCCAGCAGCACATTTAACCCCGACAGTAGCTATGGCTACACCTTC. This translates into CASSTFNPDSSYGYTF.

This clone has only one observation. The chain employs TRBV6-6 and TRBJ2-4; no definite D call. This CDR3 contains 15 residues. V lost 4 bases and J lost 0, with 10 bases in between. Germline V CDR1 and CDR2: MNHNY, SVGAGI (reference sequence). CDR3 loop: CASSSPRLAKNIQYF. The CDR3 coding sequence is TGTGCCAGCAGTTCCCCGAGACTAGCCAAAAACATTCAGTACTTC.

The J gene is TRBJ1-1, the V gene TRBV29-1, with no clear D. V lost 3 bases, J lost 5 bases, and 13 bases lay in between. The germline V gene encodes CDR1 SQVTM and CDR2 ANQGSEA. This CDR3 comprises 13 residues. CDR3 nucleotides: TGCAGCGTTGAGTGGGGAGGTAAGACTGAAGCTTTCTTT. Amino acid sequence: CSVEWGGKTEAFF. The full variable domain, completed using reference TRBV29-1 and TRBJ1-1, is SAVISQKPSRDICQRGTSLTIQCQVDSQVTMMFWYRQQPGQSLTLIATANQGSEATYESGFVIDKFPISRPNLTFSTLTVSNMSPEDSSIYLCSVEWGGKTEAFFGQGTRLTVV.

On this clone: Other DNA sequences in the sample encode the same CDR3. The chain joins TRBV6-5 to TRBJ1-1, with 8 bases that match TRBD1. CDR3 length equals 14 residues. With 2 bases clipped from V and 4 bases from J, the junction kept 3 bases outside the gene matches. Germline V gene data show CDR1 as MNHEY and CDR2 as SVGAGI. The CDR3 DNA reads TGTGCCAGCAGTTACGGACAGGGAGTCACTGAAGCTTTCTTT. Encoded protein: CASSYGQGVTEAFF.

The V call is TRBV5-6, the J call TRBJ1-6; the match to TRBD1 covers 11 bases. The CDR3 loop spans 14 amino acids. The V and J ends lost 4 bases and 9 bases, in that order; junction bases with no gene match: 3. In germline, CDR1 is SGHDT, CDR2 YYEEEE. CDR3 bases: TGTGCCAGCAGCGTGGGACAGGGGGGTTCACCCCTCCACTTT. It is translated as CASSVGQGGSPLHF. The full variable domain, completed using reference TRBV5-6 and TRBJ1-6, is DAGVTQSPTHLIKTRGQQVTLRCSPKSGHDTVSWYQQALGQGPQFIFQYYEEEERQRGNFPDRFSGHQFPNYSSELNVNALLLGDSALYLCASSVGQGGSPLHFGNGTRLTVT.

V and J are TRBV25-1 and TRBJ1-4; D might be TRBD1 (6 bases). V dropped 3 bases and J dropped 4 bases, with 12 bases sitting between them. Germline V gene lookup returns CDR1 MGHDK and CDR2 SYGVNS. This CDR3 spans 15 amino acids. The CDR3: CASSDPGQSNEKLFF. CDR3 DNA: TGTGCCAGCAGTGATCCGGGACAAAGTAATGAAAAACTGTTTTTT.

The V call is TRBV7-6, the J call TRBJ1-2; no clear D gene. Trimming shortened V by 1 base and J by 4 bases, and 7 bases separated the two germline ends. Per germline, CDR1 SGHVS and CDR2 FNYEAQ. This CDR3 is 13 amino acids long. This CDR3 is CASSLGGPYGYTF. Written as DNA, the CDR3 is TGTGCCAGCAGCTTAGGCGGCCCCTATGGCTACACCTTC.

The chain is built from TRBV7-9 and TRBJ2-3; D is possibly TRBD2 (7 bases). V was trimmed by 5 bases and J by 3 bases, leaving 15 bases between them. Germline V gives CDR1 SEHNR, CDR2 FQNEAQ (reference sequence). The CDR3 loop spans 15 amino acids. CDR3 sequence reads: CASSGWGGATDTQYF. As DNA, the CDR3 is TGTGCCAGCAGCGGATGGGGGGGCGCGACAGATACGCAGTATTTT.

The V gene is TRBV7-9, the J gene TRBJ1-1, with D tentatively TRBD1 (6 bases). With 5 bases removed from V and 0 bases from J, the gap between germline ends came to 16 bases. The CDR3 consists of 16 residues. CDR1 and CDR2 from the germline V gene are SEHNR and FQNEAQ (reference sequence). This CDR3 is CASSPSLGHLNTEAFF. CDR3 DNA: TGTGCCAGCAGCCCGAGCTTGGGACACCTGAACACTGAAGCTTTCTTT.

The J gene is TRBJ1-1, the V gene TRBV29-1; D uncertain. This CDR3 spans 13 amino acids. The germline V and J ends were trimmed by 0 bases and 1 base, with 6 bases remaining between them. Germline loops: CDR1 SQVTM, CDR2 ANQGSEA. CDR3 DNA sequence: TGCAGCGTTGAAGAACAGCAGAACACTGAAGCTTTCTTT. Its translation is CSVEEQQNTEAFF. Full variable domain (missing parts from reference TRBV29-1 and TRBJ1-1): SAVISQKPSRDICQRGTSLTIQCQVDSQVTMMFWYRQQPGQSLTLIATANQGSEATYESGFVIDKFPISRPNLTFSTLTVSNMSPEDSSIYLCSVEEQQNTEAFFGQGTRLTVV.

V gene TRBV4-1 combines with J gene TRBJ2-7; TRBD2 matches 7 bases. This CDR3 has 15 residues. CDR1 is MGHRA, CDR2 YSYEKL, per germline. J was trimmed by 6 bases and V by 3 bases; bases with no gene match: 11. The CDR3 DNA reads as TGCGCCAGCAGCCAGGCGGACGGGGAGGGACTCGAGCAGTACTTC. Protein: CASSQADGEGLEQYF.

V usage is TRBV2 and J usage is TRBJ1-5, with D uncertain. The CDR3 runs 18 residues. V lost 4 bases, J lost 4 bases, and 23 bases lay in between. CDR1 is SNHLY and CDR2 is FYNNEI in the germline V gene. The CDR3 bases are TGTGCCAGCAGTGCACCCAAAACCAATATACAGCTTAATCAGCCCCAGCATTTT. This encodes CASSAPKTNIQLNQPQHF. The full variable domain, completed using reference TRBV2 and TRBJ1-5, is EPEVTQTPSHQVTQMGQEVILRCVPISNHLYFYWYRQILGQKVEFLVSFYNNEISEKSEIFDDQFSVERPDGSNFTLKIRSTKLEDSAMYFCASSAPKTNIQLNQPQHFGDGTRLSIL.

DNA for the CDR3: TGTGCCAGCAGCCCGCGGGGGACAGGGGGGTTGATGACAGCTTTCTTT. Its translation: CASSPRGTGGLMTAFF. The chain carries TRBV7-9 and TRBJ1-1, with 11 bases aligning to TRBD1. Germline CDR1 and CDR2: SEHNR and FQNEAQ (reference sequence). The CDR3 covers 16 residues. V was clipped by 5 bases and J by 10 bases; unmatched bases: 15.

The chain recombines TRBV27 with TRBJ2-3; 10 bases match TRBD2. With 3 bases clipped from V and 6 bases from J, the junction kept 9 bases outside the gene matches. CDR3 length: 16 residues. Per germline, CDR1 MNHEY and CDR2 SMNVEV (reference sequence). CDR3 coding DNA: TGTGCCAGCAGTTTCGCTAGCGGGAGATTAGGCGATACGCAGTATTTT. It yields the protein CASSFASGRLGDTQYF.

This chain joins TRBV7-8 and TRBJ1-3; 8 bases are shared with TRBD1. V lost 5 bases, J lost 3 bases, and 6 bases stayed unmatched. Germline V CDR1 and CDR2: SGHVS, FQNEAQ. The CDR3 covers 15 residues. CDR3 in amino acids: CASSEDRVGGNTIYF. In DNA form, the CDR3 reads TGTGCCAGCAGCGAGGACAGGGTGGGTGGAAACACCATATATTTT.

J is TRBJ2-5 and V is TRBV27, with D tentatively TRBD2 (6 bases). The CDR3 covers 14 residues. V was shortened by 2 bases and J by 3 bases, with 10 bases between the two germline ends. From germline, CDR1 is MNHEY and CDR2 SMNVEV (reference sequence). This chain's CDR3 is CASSLNSGKETQYF. DNA of the CDR3: TGTGCCAGCAGTTTAAATAGCGGAAAAGAGACCCAGTACTTC.

Note on this clone: One junction end does not reproduce the germline sequence, and a read error may be involved. The J gene is TRBJ1-6, the V gene TRBV6-1, with 7 bases matching TRBD1. Per germline, CDR1 MNHNS and CDR2 SASEGT. The CDR3 totals 14 residues. CDR3 in amino acids: CASRTGRYISPLHF. The CDR3 nucleotides are TGTGCCAGCAGGACAGGGCGGTATATTTCACCCCTCCACTTT.